One sample yielded the 14 T cell receptor beta chains listed below, sequenced in a study of T cell clones after liver transplantation. TCRdb's copy holds only in-frame clones and misses some; the assay was immunoSEQ multiplex PCR. The sample carries about 75,000 clones, around 84% recorded once. The sample here was CD4+ T cells from blood, taken 48 to 50 months after liver transplant. These receptors all come from a human patient who received a liver transplant. Part of the T cell pool may stem from the graft donor.

This chain links TRBV19 with TRBJ1-1; D is perhaps TRBD1 (5 bases). CDR1 is LNHDA, CDR2 SQIVND, per germline (reference sequence). The length of the CDR3 is 15 residues. V lost 7 bases and J 2 bases, leaving 17 bases between the germline ends. The CDR3 region is CASTSWGGFNTEAFF. The CDR3 DNA follows: TGTGCCAGTACCTCATGGGGGGGATTTAACACTGAAGCTTTCTTT.

The chain uses TRBV18 and TRBJ2-6; D not resolved. The V end lost 6 bases, the J end lost 3 bases, and 6 bases lay between the germline ends. Germline V lookup: CDR1 KGHSH, CDR2 LQKENI. The CDR3 covers 13 residues. CDR3 sequence (DNA): TGTGCCAGCTCCACCGGTGGGGCCAACGTCCTGACTTTC. Translating it yields CASSTGGANVLTF.

The chain combines TRBV5-1 with TRBJ1-4; TRBD1 aligns across 10 bases. The junction had 4 bases not matched to a gene; V was cut back by 3 bases and J by 8 bases. Germline V gene data show CDR1 as SGHRS and CDR2 as YFSETQ. This CDR3 region has 14 residues. CDR3 DNA sequence: TGCGCCAGCAGCTATGGGACAGGGGAGGAAAAACTGTTTTTT. It codes for CASSYGTGEEKLFF. Using reference TRBV5-1 and TRBJ1-4 for the parts outside the CDR3, the full variable domain is KAGVTQTPRYLIKTRGQQVTLSCSPISGHRSVSWYQQTPGQGLQFLFEYFSETQRNKGNFPGRFSGRQFSNSRSEMNVSTLELGDSALYLCASSYGTGEEKLFFGSGTQLSVL.

V usage is TRBV4-2 and J usage is TRBJ2-3; 7 bases align to TRBD2. Per germline, CDR1 LGHNA and CDR2 YNFKEQ. J was trimmed by 4 bases and V by 1 base; bases with no gene match: 8. This CDR3 has 16 amino acids. In nucleotides, the CDR3 is TGTGCCAGCAGCCAAGCTCACGCGGGGGAGTCAGATACGCAGTATTTT. Its translation is CASSQAHAGESDTQYF.

This clone has only one observation. This chain uses TRBV7-6 with TRBJ2-3; D not certain. The V end lost 1 base, the J end lost 0 bases, and 5 bases lay between the germline ends. This CDR3 comprises 14 residues. Germline V gene sequence: CDR1 SGHVS, CDR2 FNYEAQ. CDR3 nucleotides: TGTGCCAGCAGCTTAGTACAGAGCACAGATACGCAGTATTTT. Translating it yields CASSLVQSTDTQYF.

The rearrangement uses TRBV11-2 and TRBJ2-7; TRBD1 aligns across 8 bases. The CDR3 runs 15 residues. CDR1 is SGHAT and CDR2 is FQNNGV in the germline V gene. With V trimmed by 2 bases and J by 6 bases, 9 bases remained unmatched. The CDR3 DNA reads TGTGCCAGCAGCTTACAGACAGGGGCATTCTCCGAGCAGTACTTC. Translated, it gives CASSLQTGAFSEQYF. Combining the CDR3 with reference TRBV11-2 and TRBJ2-7 gives the whole variable domain EAGVAQSPRYKIIEKRQSVAFWCNPISGHATLYWYQQILGQGPKLLIQFQNNGVVDDSQLPKDRFSAERLKGVDSTLKIQPAKLEDSAVYLCASSLQTGAFSEQYFGPGTRLTVT.

The rearrangement uses TRBV18 and TRBJ2-1; D may be TRBD1 (5 bases). Germline V gene data show CDR1 as KGHSH and CDR2 as LQKENI. This CDR3 has 12 amino acids. Trimming left V 4 bases short and J 8 bases short, with 9 bases between. CDR3 sequence (DNA): TGTGCCAGCTCACTCGACAGAGATGAGCAGTTCTTC. Protein product: CASSLDRDEQFF. The full variable domain, completed using reference TRBV18 and TRBJ2-1, is NAGVMQNPRHLVRRRGQEARLRCSPMKGHSHVYWYRQLPEEGLKFMVYLQKENIIDESGMPKERFSAEFPKEGPSILRIQQVVRGDSAAYFCASSLDRDEQFFGPGTRLTVL.

There are a few counts of this clone. The DNA of the CDR3 is TGTGCCAGCAGCAAGGACAGGGTCTATATCTCCTACGAGCAGTACTTC. Protein sequence: CASSKDRVYISYEQYF. The chain uses TRBV21-1 and TRBJ2-7; the table calls TRBD1, which could not be checked here. TRBV21-1 is a documented pseudogene. The CDR3 loop spans 16 amino acids.

V and J are TRBV7-3 and TRBJ2-6, with D unresolved. This CDR3 is built from 18 residues. The germline gives CDR1 SGHTA, CDR2 FQGTGA. Trimming stripped 1 base from V and 0 bases from J, with 13 bases between. The CDR3, as DNA: TGTGCCAGCAGCTTAATGCCAGGACGGAGCTCTGGGGCCAACGTCCTGACTTTC. This codes for CASSLMPGRSSGANVLTF.

The chain employs TRBV7-3 and TRBJ2-1; TRBD1 agrees at 9 bases. After removal of 3 bases from V and 4 bases from J, the junction contained 4 bases not matched to a gene. CDR1 is SGHTA and CDR2 is FQGTGA in the germline V gene. This CDR3 has 15 amino acids. The CDR3 region is CASSLGQGAYNEQFF. The CDR3 region has the DNA TGTGCCAGCAGCTTGGGACAGGGAGCGTACAATGAGCAGTTCTTC.

The rearrangement links TRBV7-9 to TRBJ2-1, with 11 nucleotides matching TRBD2. J lost 6 bases, V lost 6 bases, and 16 bases had no gene match. The CDR3 consists of 18 residues. Germline assignment: CDR1 SEHNR and CDR2 FQNEAQ (reference sequence). The CDR3 sequence: CASRDEWGSGTSGNEQFF. The DNA for the CDR3 is TGTGCCAGCAGGGACGAGTGGGGGAGCGGGACTAGCGGCAATGAGCAGTTCTTC.

The J gene is TRBJ2-3, the V gene TRBV7-9; no clear D gene. The CDR3 totals 17 residues. Germline loops: CDR1 SEHNR, CDR2 FQNEAQ (reference sequence). Trimming pared 6 bases from V and 3 bases from J, leaving 22 bases between. CDR3 protein: CASRTPQLTQLTDTQYF. In nucleotides, the CDR3 is TGTGCCAGCAGAACCCCCCAGCTTACACAACTAACAGATACGCAGTATTTT.

V is TRBV11-2 and J is TRBJ1-6; TRBD1 might be the D (5 bases). The germline V and J ends were trimmed by 5 bases and 10 bases, with 18 bases remaining between them. The germline CDR1 and CDR2 sequences are SGHAT and FQNNGV. The length of the CDR3 is 15 residues. CDR3 loop: CASSAASGAFSPLHF. The CDR3 coding sequence is TGTGCCAGCAGCGCCGCGTCCGGGGCCTTCTCACCCCTCCACTTT.

The chain carries TRBV7-2 and TRBJ2-2; 9 nucleotides align to TRBD2. Germline CDR1 reads SGHTA; CDR2 reads FQGNSA. V lost 5 bases to trimming and J lost 8 bases; unmatched junction nucleotides: 9. This CDR3 contains 15 residues. The CDR3: CASSPSASGIGELFF. The CDR3, as DNA: TGTGCCAGCAGCCCCAGTGCTAGCGGGATTGGGGAGCTGTTTTTT.